A single sample is the source of the 25 T cell receptor beta chains below, sequenced in a study of T-cell memory formation after mild COVID-19. TCRdb itself ran the 5' RACE reads through MiXCR, one entry per CDR3 protein. The sample has approximately 16,000 distinct CDR3 sequences; approximately 23% are singletons. Sequenced sample: PBMCs or a T cell subset sorted from them (not recorded which). Receptor source: a man aged 18 to 30 who had mild COVID-19 (a few samples of this study predate the infection). Cell type and time point are not known.

This clonotype occurred many times. This chain links TRBV29-1 with TRBJ2-7; 7 nucleotides match TRBD2. This CDR3 comprises 20 residues. The V and J ends lost 4 bases and 0 bases, in that order; junction bases with no gene match: 24. Germline loops: CDR1 SQVTM, CDR2 ANQGSEA. CDR3 residues: CSVAPKHRDYKSCSSYEQYV. The CDR3 bases are TGCAGCGTTGCCCCCAAGCACCGGGACTACAAGTCTTGTAGCTCCTACGAGCAGTACGTC.

This clonotype was counted many times. The rearrangement joins TRBV7-2 to TRBJ2-5, with 10 bases fitting TRBD2. The J segment lost 5 bases and the V segment lost 2 bases, leaving 5 bases of the junction unmatched. The CDR3 has 15 residues. Germline CDR1 is SGHTA and CDR2 is FQGNSA. The chain's CDR3 is CASSLSGGAVETQYF. The CDR3, as DNA: TGTGCCAGCAGCTTAAGCGGGGGGGCCGTTGAGACCCAGTACTTC.

The chain employs TRBV15 and TRBJ2-5, with TRBD1 identical over 8 bases. Trimming removed 3 bases from V and 5 bases from J; junction bases left unmatched: 5. CDR1 and CDR2 from the germline V gene are LNHNV and YYDKDF (reference sequence). The CDR3 contains 14 residues. The CDR3 is CATSRAGGVETQYF. Here the CDR3 DNA reads TGTGCCACCAGCAGGGCAGGGGGCGTGGAGACCCAGTACTTC. The full variable domain, with the rest looked up from reference TRBV15 and TRBJ2-5, is DAMVIQNPRYQVTQFGKPVTLSCSQTLNHNVMYWYQQKSSQAPKLLFHYYDKDFNNEADTPDNFQSRRPNTSFCFLDIRSPGLGDTAMYLCATSRAGGVETQYFGPGTRLLVL.

This clonotype was observed a single time. The rearrangement uses TRBV6-2 or TRBV6-3 and TRBJ1-5; maybe TRBD1 (5 bases). The CDR3 has 14 residues. The V gene's germline CDR1 is MNHEY and CDR2 SVGEGT. Trimming cost V 3 bases and J 7 bases, with 13 bases left between them. CDR3 nucleotide sequence: TGTGCCAGCAGTTATGTGCAGGGAGGACAGCCCCAGCATTTT. It is translated as CASSYVQGGQPQHF.

In its sample, this clonotype was seen many times. The chain employs TRBV5-1 and TRBJ1-1, with 10 bases lining up with TRBD1. Trimming at V came to 4 bases and at J to 5 bases, leaving 5 bases not matched to a gene. The germline CDR1 and CDR2 sequences are SGHRS and YFSETQ. This CDR3 spans 14 amino acids. The CDR3 spells CASSRGTGETEAFF. CDR3 nucleotide sequence: TGCGCCAGCAGCCGCGGGACAGGGGAAACTGAAGCTTTCTTT.

The chain has TRBV27 and TRBJ2-7; D might be TRBD1 or TRBD2, each matching 5 bases. This CDR3 spans 13 amino acids. Trimming removed 3 bases at V and 5 bases at J, with 11 bases between. Germline CDR1 is MNHEY and CDR2 is SMNVEV (reference sequence). The CDR3 protein is CASSFGGKDEQYF. CDR3 DNA: TGTGCCAGCAGTTTTGGGGGTAAGGACGAGCAGTACTTC.

This clonotype has at least ten counts. V and J are TRBV4-1 and TRBJ1-1; TRBD1 might be the D (5 bases). The germline V gene encodes CDR1 MGHRA and CDR2 YSYEKL. V shed 4 bases and J shed 1 base, with 10 bases lying between them. CDR3 size: 14 residues. The CDR3 spells CASSLGTANTEAFF. The CDR3 nucleotides are TGCGCCAGCAGCCTCGGGACTGCGAACACTGAAGCTTTCTTT.

The chain carries TRBV4-1 and TRBJ2-5; TRBD2 matches at 8 bases. Trimming at V came to 1 base and at J to 4 bases, leaving 8 bases not matched to a gene. Germline V gene lookup returns CDR1 MGHRA and CDR2 YSYEKL. The CDR3 is 16 amino acids. CDR3 protein: CASSQVAGGVGETQYF. The CDR3 region has the DNA TGCGCCAGCAGCCAAGTGGCGGGGGGAGTAGGAGAGACCCAGTACTTC.

This clonotype is deemed medium-sized. V is TRBV27 and J is TRBJ2-2, with TRBD2 identical over 11 bases. The germline CDR1 and CDR2 sequences are MNHEY and SMNVEV (reference sequence). The V and J ends lost 2 bases and 7 bases, in that order; junction bases with no gene match: 9. The CDR3 length is 17 residues. The CDR3 coding sequence is TGTGCCAGCAGTTTACTTATAGCGGGGGGGCAAGGCGGGGAGCTGTTTTTT. Translation gives CASSLLIAGGQGGELFF.

This clonotype has a count of ten or more. The genes are TRBV29-1 and TRBJ1-1; 8 bases line up with TRBD1. This CDR3 has 13 amino acids. Germline V gene sequence: CDR1 SQVTM, CDR2 ANQGSEA. With V trimmed by 6 bases and J by 3 bases, 6 bases remained unmatched. The CDR3 DNA sequence: TGCAGCGTCCCACAGGGGGAGGACACTGAAGCTTTCTTT. This translates into CSVPQGEDTEAFF.

This clonotype was seen repeatedly, ten times or more. V is TRBV7-9 and J is TRBJ2-7, with a weak D call TRBD2 (6 bases). Germline V lookup: CDR1 SEHNR, CDR2 FQNEAQ (reference sequence). CDR3 length: 17 amino acids. Trimming stripped 0 bases from V and 0 bases from J, with 15 bases between. The CDR3, as DNA: TGTGCCAGCAGCTTAGCAGAGGGACTGATCGGCTCCTACGAGCAGTACTTC. This translates into CASSLAEGLIGSYEQYF.

This rearrangement joins TRBV27 to TRBJ2-4, with 7 nucleotides matching TRBD2. Germline lookup yields CDR1 MNHEY and CDR2 SMNVEV (reference sequence). The CDR3 is made up of 14 amino acids. The V and J ends lost 7 bases and 1 base, in that order; junction bases with no gene match: 4. The CDR3 DNA follows: TGTGCCAGCACGTCGCGGGGGGCCAAAAACATTCAGTACTTC. It translates to CASTSRGAKNIQYF.

This clonotype was recorded at least ten times. The chain recombines TRBV20-1 with TRBJ2-7; tentatively, D is TRBD1 (5 bases). This CDR3 comprises 13 residues. CDR1 and CDR2 from the germline V gene are DFQATT and SNEGSKA (reference sequence). Trimming left V 3 bases short and J 11 bases short, with 20 bases between. The CDR3, as DNA: TGCAGTGCTAGTGTCACTTCAGGACACGGAAAGTACTTC. Translation: CSASVTSGHGKYF.

V is TRBV19 and J is TRBJ2-7, with 11 bases matching TRBD2. V was clipped by 5 bases and J by 3 bases; unmatched bases: 6. This CDR3 region has 15 residues. Germline assignment: CDR1 LNHDA and CDR2 SQIVND (reference sequence). In DNA, the CDR3 is TGTGCCAGTAGTGCAACTAGCGGGAGTTACTACGAGCAGTACTTC. This gives the protein CASSATSGSYYEQYF.

This clonotype has ten or more counts. The rearrangement joins TRBV7-3 to TRBJ2-2; 8 bases fit TRBD1. Trimming removed 5 bases from V and 4 bases from J; junction bases left unmatched: 6. CDR3 size: 15 residues. Germline lookup yields CDR1 SGHTA and CDR2 FQGTGA. The CDR3 DNA sequence: TGTGCCAGCAGCCGCTGGGACAGGCTCACCGGGGAGCTGTTTTTT. Translating it yields CASSRWDRLTGELFF. Supplemented by reference TRBV7-3 and TRBJ2-2, the full variable domain reads GAGVSQTPSNKVTEKGKYVELRCDPISGHTALYWYRQSLGQGPEFLIYFQGTGAADDSGLPNDRFFAVRPEGSVSTLKIQRTERGDSAVYLCASSRWDRLTGELFFGEGSRLTVL.

The rearrangement links TRBV7-9 to TRBJ2-1; D is ambiguous. Germline V gene lookup returns CDR1 SEHNR and CDR2 FQNEAQ (reference sequence). The CDR3 totals 14 residues. The V end was cut by 4 bases, the J end by 1 base, with 8 bases between. The CDR3 DNA reads as TGTGCCAGCAGCTCAGGCCATTCCTACAATGAGCAGTTCTTC. Its protein is CASSSGHSYNEQFF.

At least ten counts were recorded for this clonotype. The V call is TRBV7-2, the J call TRBJ2-4; D gene uncertain. The CDR3 spans 20 residues. V was trimmed by 2 bases and J by 0 bases, leaving 23 bases between them. Germline values: CDR1 SGHTA, CDR2 FQGNSA. The CDR3 DNA is TGTGCCAGCAGCTTAATGAGGCCATCTCTATCCCATTTAGCCAAAAACATTCAGTACTTC. Protein: CASSLMRPSLSHLAKNIQYF.

Ten or more counts support this clonotype. This chain links TRBV20-1 with TRBJ2-4, with 9 bases aligning to TRBD1. The germline CDR1 and CDR2 sequences are DFQATT and SNEGSKA (reference sequence). The CDR3 loop spans 17 amino acids. The V and J ends lost 0 bases and 6 bases, in that order; junction bases with no gene match: 12. The CDR3 reads CSARDVRSGTGSNIQYF. The CDR3 DNA reads TGCAGTGCTAGAGATGTCCGGTCCGGGACAGGGTCAAACATTCAGTACTTC.

This clonotype was observed a handful of times. The CDR3 sequence: CASRLGQGGLKDEQYF. The CDR3 DNA reads TGTGCCAGCAGGCTGGGTCAGGGTGGCCTCAAGGACGAGCAGTACTTC. The genes are TRBV11-2 and TRBJ2-7; maybe TRBD1 (5 bases). Germline V CDR1 and CDR2: SGHAT, FQNNGV. With 6 bases removed from V and 5 bases from J, the gap between germline ends came to 23 bases. This CDR3 is 16 amino acids long.

The chain uses TRBV15 and TRBJ2-5; a weak D match, TRBD2 (5 bases). This CDR3 is 13 amino acids long. Germline lookup yields CDR1 LNHNV and CDR2 YYDKDF (reference sequence). The ends were cut back, 0 bases at V and 7 bases at J, with 9 bases in the middle. CDR3: CATSRDGGWTQYF. CDR3 coding DNA: TGTGCCACCAGCAGAGACGGAGGCTGGACCCAGTACTTC.

This clonotype occurred many times. The chain employs TRBV5-1 and TRBJ2-1; 8 bases match TRBD1. V was pared by 6 bases and J by 10 bases, with 3 bases of the junction left unmatched. The CDR3 totals 11 residues. CDR1 and CDR2 from the germline V gene are SGHRS and YFSETQ. The CDR3 DNA reads TGCGCCAGCAATTCAGGGGGCGAGCAGTTCTTC. Translated, it gives CASNSGGEQFF. The entire variable domain, with the rest obtained from reference TRBV5-1 and TRBJ2-1, is as follows: KAGVTQTPRYLIKTRGQQVTLSCSPISGHRSVSWYQQTPGQGLQFLFEYFSETQRNKGNFPGRFSGRQFSNSRSEMNVSTLELGDSALYLCASNSGGEQFFGPGTRLTVL.

Many counts were recorded for this clonotype. The chain links TRBV6-5 to TRBJ1-6; a weak D match, TRBD1 (6 bases). The CDR3 is 18 residues long. V lost 0 bases and J 8 bases, leaving 20 bases between the germline ends. Germline V gene sequence: CDR1 MNHEY, CDR2 SVGAGI. The CDR3 here is CASSYSLQGGFTDSPLHF. The CDR3 DNA is TGTGCCAGCAGTTACTCCCTTCAAGGGGGGTTTACGGATTCACCCCTCCACTTT.

This clonotype was detected only once. This sequence joins TRBV5-1 and TRBJ2-3; 11 bases match TRBD1. Trimming cost V 6 bases and J 4 bases; bases outside gene matches: 19. This CDR3 region has 19 residues. Germline loops: CDR1 SGHRS, CDR2 YFSETQ. The CDR3 DNA follows: TGCGCCAGCACTCCCGGACAGGGGGCCCGACTAGCGGATTCAGATACGCAGTATTTT. This translates into CASTPGQGARLADSDTQYF.

This clonotype was seen at least ten times. V and J are TRBV6-2 or TRBV6-3 and TRBJ2-3, with 7 nucleotides matching TRBD2. This CDR3 comprises 14 residues. Losses at the gene ends were 6 bases for V and 1 base for J; bases not matched to a gene: 4. Germline V CDR1 and CDR2: MNHEY, SVGEGT. Written as DNA, the CDR3 is TGTGCCAGCAGCCCTACTAGCGGCACAGATACGCAGTATTTT. Its protein is CASSPTSGTDTQYF.

This chain connects TRBV10-3 to TRBJ1-3; 10 bases map to TRBD1. This CDR3 has 15 residues. With V trimmed by 4 bases and J by 4 bases, 4 bases remained unmatched. The germline gives CDR1 ENHRY, CDR2 SYGVKD. The CDR3 nucleotides read TGTGCCATCAGTGGACAGGGGGCTCCGGGAAACACCATATATTTT. It encodes CAISGQGAPGNTIYF.